The T cell receptor beta chain under discussion was sequenced for a study of blood T cell repertoires in COVID-19 (dated by TCRdb to the early 2020s). Looking at the study overall: Collaborator samples came from the United States, Italy and Spain and covered acute and convalescent phases of COVID-19. A de-identified subject ID, COVID-19 status, age in years and sex were almost always included in the sample metadata. The material from the prospective study consisted of cDNA or gDNA derived from T cells, B-cell-depleted T cells, or PBMCs. A freely available public database, intended as a resource for researchers studying the immune response to SARS-CoV-2, is where the repertoires were released. The dataset comprised deeply sampled blood TCRbeta repertoires from subjects exposed to, actively infected with, or recovered from COVID-19. Where HLA class I and class II types were available, the types were taken from metadata supplied by the sample provider, not from assay-based typing. Samples were obtained from the ongoing ImmuneRACE study (first 160 participants) and from over 1,000 subjects provided by 6 global collaborators.

Broad study findings and their caveats: Clinical and demographic metadata were provided uncurated, with the amount varying by source and participant.

On this clone: Its antigen remains unidentified. No much larger clone is present one base from it, and per-base qualities are unavailable.

V and J are trimmed by 3 bases and 9 bases, and the gene matches miss 7 bases of the junction. According to the germline V gene, CDR1 reads MDHEN and CDR2 reads SYDVKM. The CDR3 sequence holds 14 residues, the cysteine and phenylalanine included. Only the CDR3 DNA is retained, 42 bases long and in frame from the first base. Each collaborating institution followed its own protocols to collect whole blood in K2EDTA tubes. For TCRbeta analysis, collaborators shipped samples as frozen whole blood, isolated PBMCs, or DNA extracted from either of those sample types. TCRbeta CDR3 regions were amplified from genomic DNA by means of the immunoSEQ Assay, a bias-controlled multiplex PCR. As for how the authors treated the data: Nucleated cell counts per sample were estimated from amplification of reference gene primers within the assay. Sequence reads were collapsed and filtered to measure the absolute abundance of every unique TCRbeta CDR3 rearrangement. For each sample, productive Simpson clonality was calculated as the square root of Simpson's diversity index across productive rearrangements. TCRdb took over this immuneACCESS table, retaining in-frame rearrangements with V and J assigned. Such tables are incomplete; in checked studies, under half of the missing clones stem from an unresolved V gene, and the remainder is unexplained. That table gives V, J and clone size, and the DNA gave D and trimming. Present in this sample are over 100,000 clones, about 88% of which were seen just once. The top ten hold 1.1% to 1.5% of the sample.

This receptor chain uses TRBV28 and TRBJ2-1, with 8 bases in between that match TRBD1. Sequenced material: peripheral blood. The TCR originated in a man aged 35 to 55 with acute or convalescent COVID-19. The sequence in DNA is TGTGCCAGCAGTTTGGACAGGGTTGGTGTTGAGCAGTTCTTC. Translation gives CASSLDRVGVEQFF.